Shown below are 30 T cell receptor beta chains from a single sample sequenced in a study of blood T cell repertoires in COVID-19. The protocol was immunoSEQ multiplex PCR, while the TCRdb copy is restricted to in-frame clones and leaves out a portion. The data show 150,000 or so clones, 65% to 85% seen once. Sequencing was performed on PBMCs or T cells enriched from blood (not recorded which). The receptors were sampled from a woman between 50 and 59 years old who had been exposed to COVID-19.

This sequence joins TRBV19 and TRBJ1-3; 8 bases map to TRBD1. Germline V CDR1 and CDR2: LNHDA, SQIVND (reference sequence). The CDR3 is made up of 14 amino acids. J lost 7 bases, V lost 9 bases, and 11 bases had no gene match. In nucleotides, the CDR3 is TGTGCCAGCGGGGGCGACAGGGGCGGGAACACCATATATTTT. As protein: CASGGDRGGNTIYF.

The rearrangement links TRBV5-8 to TRBJ1-5; the match to TRBD1 covers 11 bases. The CDR3 covers 16 residues. V was clipped by 5 bases and J by 4 bases; unmatched bases: 8. Per the germline V gene, CDR1 is SGHTS and CDR2 is YDEGEE. The CDR3 bases are TGTGCCAGCAGACAAGGGACAGGGGGAAGTAATCAGCCCCAGCATTTT. Its protein product is CASRQGTGGSNQPQHF.

The V and J genes are TRBV4-1 and TRBJ2-3, with a possible D match to TRBD1 (5 bases). Germline V gene sequence: CDR1 MGHRA, CDR2 YSYEKL. Trimming took off 0 bases at V and 10 bases at J, with 14 bases between the two ends. The CDR3 runs 14 residues. Written as DNA, the CDR3 is TGCGCCAGCAGCCAAGAGGTACAGGCCGTATCGCAGTATTTT. Translation: CASSQEVQAVSQYF.

CDR3 nucleotide sequence: TGTGCCAGCAAACGGAGAGCAGATACGCAGTATTTT. Translation gives CASKRRADTQYF. V is TRBV12-3 or TRBV12-4 and J is TRBJ2-3; D call uncertain. The CDR3 sequence is 12 residues long. Trimming shortened V by 7 bases and J by 4 bases, and 9 bases separated the two germline ends.

The V call is TRBV5-5, the J call TRBJ2-1; 13 positions agree with TRBD2. J gave up 4 bases and V 3 bases, and 4 bases lay outside the gene matches. Germline assignment: CDR1 SGHKS and CDR2 YYEKEE (reference sequence). The CDR3 sequence is 16 residues long. The CDR3 DNA is TGTGCCAGCAGCTCCTTACTAGCGGGAGGGTACAATGAGCAGTTCTTC. It is translated as CASSSLLAGGYNEQFF. Full variable domain (rest looked up from reference TRBV5-5 and TRBJ2-1): DAGVTQSPTHLIKTRGQQVTLRCSPISGHKSVSWYQQVLGQGPQFIFQYYEKEERGRGNFPDRFSARQFPNYSSELNVNALLLGDSALYLCASSSLLAGGYNEQFFGPGTRLTVL.

This rearrangement joins TRBV2 to TRBJ1-5; possibly TRBD1 for D (5 bases). V lost 8 bases and J 6 bases, leaving 14 bases between the germline ends. The CDR3 length is 13 residues. Germline V gene data show CDR1 as SNHLY and CDR2 as FYNNEI. This chain's CDR3 is CASGGVRVQPQHF. The CDR3 bases are TGTGCCAGCGGAGGGGTCAGAGTTCAGCCCCAGCATTTT. Together with reference TRBV2 and TRBJ1-5, the CDR3 gives the full variable domain: EPEVTQTPSHQVTQMGQEVILRCVPISNHLYFYWYRQILGQKVEFLVSFYNNEISEKSEIFDDQFSVERPDGSNFTLKIRSTKLEDSAMYFCASGGVRVQPQHFGDGTRLSIL.

The gene calls are TRBV7-2 and TRBJ1-2; 7 positions agree with TRBD1. V lost 2 bases, J lost 3 bases, and 6 bases stayed unmatched. Germline loops: CDR1 SGHTA, CDR2 FQGNSA. This CDR3 has 15 residues. CDR3 DNA: TGTGCCAGCAGCTTACCGGGACAGACCCACTATGGCTACACCTTC. It encodes CASSLPGQTHYGYTF.

The chain links TRBV15 to TRBJ2-3; D gene unclear. CDR3 length: 13 amino acids. Germline assignment: CDR1 LNHNV and CDR2 YYDKDF (reference sequence). V lost 0 bases, J lost 9 bases, and 10 bases lay in between. CDR3 residues: CATSRDLRGTQYF. CDR3 bases: TGTGCCACCAGCAGAGATCTGAGAGGCACGCAGTATTTT.

The chain uses TRBV5-1 and TRBJ2-3; 14 nucleotides match TRBD2. J lost 6 bases, V lost 3 bases, and 12 bases had no gene match. There are 18 residues in the CDR3. CDR1 SGHRS and CDR2 YFSETQ come from the germline V gene. The CDR3 DNA is TGCGCCAGCAGCTCCCACAAGACTAGCGGGAGGGTGGTGGATACGCAGTATTTT. Translated, it gives CASSSHKTSGRVVDTQYF.

The genes are TRBV30 and TRBJ1-2, with D possibly matching TRBD1 (5 bases). Germline loops: CDR1 GTSNPN, CDR2 SVGIG (reference sequence). The V and J ends lost 4 bases and 1 base respectively, with 10 bases between them. The CDR3 covers 13 residues. In DNA form, the CDR3 reads TGTGCCTGGACCGACGACAGTAACTATGGCTACACCTTC. Its protein product is CAWTDDSNYGYTF. Supplemented by reference TRBV30 and TRBJ1-2, the full variable domain reads SQTIHQWPATLVQPVGSPLSLECTVEGTSNPNLYWYRQAAGRGLQLLFYSVGIGQISSEVPQNLSASRPQDRQFILSSKKLLLSDSGFYLCAWTDDSNYGYTFGSGTRLTVV.

The J gene is TRBJ1-1, the V gene TRBV3-1 (or the pseudogene TRBV3-2); D is unresolved. This CDR3 is 14 amino acids long. The V end was cut by 3 bases, the J end by 5 bases, with 13 bases between. Germline V lookup: CDR1 LGHDT, CDR2 YNNKEL (reference sequence). The CDR3 loop reads CASSHNLGGTEAFF. The CDR3 DNA reads as TGTGCCAGCAGCCACAATTTGGGCGGGACTGAAGCTTTCTTT.

The rearrangement links TRBV14 to TRBJ1-2; 11 nucleotides agree with TRBD1. The germline V gene has CDR1 SGHDN and CDR2 FVKESK. V dropped 4 bases and J dropped 3; count of bases not matched to a gene: 4. The CDR3 loop spans 15 amino acids. CDR3 DNA sequence: TGTGCCAGCAGCCCCGGGACAGGGGGATACTATGGCTACACCTTC. It translates to CASSPGTGGYYGYTF.

This chain connects TRBV10-2 to TRBJ1-2; TRBD1 is a possible D gene (5 bases). Per germline, CDR1 WSHSY and CDR2 SAAADI. The germline V and J ends were trimmed by 1 base and 2 bases, with 11 bases remaining between them. CDR3 size: 15 residues. CDR3 nucleotides: TGCGCCAGCAGTGAGTGGGGCAATTTCAACTATGGCTACACCTTC. It translates to CASSEWGNFNYGYTF.

This chain's CDR3 is CATGPGQGTNGYTF. The CDR3 DNA follows: TGCGCCACCGGGCCCGGACAGGGTACGAATGGCTACACCTTC. The chain couples TRBV10-2 to TRBJ1-2; 8 bases map to TRBD1. Trimming cost V 10 bases and J 6 bases; bases outside gene matches: 13. The CDR3 has 14 amino acids. Germline CDR1 WSHSY, CDR2 SAAADI.

The table lists this clone with a count of one. This chain joins TRBV10-3 and TRBJ2-1; 8 positions match TRBD2. The J segment lost 5 bases and the V segment lost 5 bases, leaving 2 bases of the junction unmatched. In germline, CDR1 is ENHRY, CDR2 SYGVKD. The CDR3 loop spans 13 amino acids. CDR3 in DNA: TGTGCCATCAGTAGCGGGGGTAACAATGAGCAGTTCTTC. Protein product: CAISSGGNNEQFF.

The chain links TRBV7-2 to TRBJ2-7, with 8 bases identical to TRBD2. This CDR3 is 16 amino acids long. J gave up 0 bases and V 1 base, and 5 bases lay outside the gene matches. CDR1 and CDR2 (germline): SGHTA, FQGNSA. In nucleotides, the CDR3 is TGTGCCAGCAGCTTAGTGGGCGGGAGGAGCTCCTACGAGCAGTACTTC. Its protein is CASSLVGGRSSYEQYF.

The chain couples TRBV5-4 to TRBJ2-3; TRBD2 is a possible D gene (6 bases). CDR3 length equals 13 residues. Germline CDR1 reads SGHNT; CDR2 reads YYREEE (reference sequence). Trimming stripped 2 bases from V and 6 bases from J, with 10 bases between. CDR3: CASSFTGDDTQYF. For the CDR3, the DNA is TGTGCCAGCAGCTTCACGGGGGACGATACGCAGTATTTT. The full variable domain, rest sourced from reference TRBV5-4 and TRBJ2-3, is ETGVTQSPTHLIKTRGQQVTLRCSSQSGHNTVSWYQQALGQGPQFIFQYYREEENGRGNFPPRFSGLQFPNYSSELNVNALELDDSALYLCASSFTGDDTQYFGPGTRLTVL.

The CDR3 protein is CASSPLRGVQETQYF. For the CDR3, the DNA is TGTGCCAGCTCACCACTGCGGGGGGTACAAGAGACCCAGTACTTC. V gene TRBV18 combines with J gene TRBJ2-5; TRBD2 aligns across 8 bases. CDR3 length equals 15 residues. V lost 1 base to trimming and J lost 2 bases; unmatched junction nucleotides: 3. Germline V gene sequence: CDR1 KGHSH, CDR2 LQKENI. Complete variable domain (other parts from reference TRBV18 and TRBJ2-5): NAGVMQNPRHLVRRRGQEARLRCSPMKGHSHVYWYRQLPEEGLKFMVYLQKENIIDESGMPKERFSAEFPKEGPSILRIQQVVRGDSAAYFCASSPLRGVQETQYFGPGTRLLVL.

This sequence joins TRBV9 and TRBJ1-2; D call uncertain. Germline lookup yields CDR1 SGDLS and CDR2 YYNGEE. Trimming left V 0 bases short and J 5 bases short, with 8 bases between. The CDR3 consists of 13 residues. The DNA for the CDR3 is TGTGCCAGCAGCGTAGTTGCGGGGTATGGCTACACCTTC. Translation gives CASSVVAGYGYTF.

The rearrangement links TRBV6-1 to TRBJ2-7, with 7 bases fitting TRBD2. CDR3 size: 15 residues. V lost 6 bases and J lost 4; bases outside the gene matches: 12. Germline CDR1 MNHNS, CDR2 SASEGT. CDR3 in amino acids: CASRPHWTRTYEQYF. The CDR3 nucleotides are TGTGCCAGCAGGCCCCACTGGACTAGGACGTACGAGCAGTACTTC.

V is TRBV5-1 and J is TRBJ2-1, with 8 bases matching TRBD1. CDR3 size: 14 residues. Germline assignment: CDR1 SGHRS and CDR2 YFSETQ. Trimming removed 3 bases from V and 3 bases from J; junction bases left unmatched: 2. CDR3 nucleotide sequence: TGCGCCAGCAGCTCAGGGGGCAACTACAATGAGCAGTTCTTC. This sequence encodes CASSSGGNYNEQFF.

The chain links TRBV12-3 or TRBV12-4 to TRBJ2-3, with D unclear. The CDR3 runs to 13 residues. Between the trimmed V and J ends, which lost 4 bases and 2 bases, there was a span of 7 bases. CDR3 nucleotide sequence: TGTGCCAGCAGTTGGGCCTTCACAGATACGCAGTATTTT. It specifies CASSWAFTDTQYF.

The chain recombines TRBV6-5 with TRBJ1-3; tentatively, D is TRBD1 (5 bases). CDR1 MNHEY and CDR2 SVGAGI come from the germline V gene. The CDR3 totals 14 residues. Trimming shortened V by 8 bases and J by 1 base, and 12 bases separated the two germline ends. As DNA, the CDR3 is TGTGCCAGCCGGGCCGGGGGATCTGGAAACACCATATATTTT. Protein product: CASRAGGSGNTIYF.

The V gene is TRBV6-5, the J gene TRBJ2-1; 7 bases agree with TRBD2. This CDR3 is 14 amino acids long. With 6 bases clipped from V and 9 bases from J, the junction kept 11 bases outside the gene matches. Germline V gene lookup returns CDR1 MNHEY and CDR2 SVGAGI. The DNA for the CDR3 is TGTGCCAGCAGCCAGCGGGGTACCTACGGTGAGCAGTTCTTC. Its protein product is CASSQRGTYGEQFF.

This clone has a handful of counts. The chain is built from TRBV28 and TRBJ1-1; D is unresolved. This CDR3 comprises 14 residues. Trimming shortened V by 3 bases and J by 3 bases, and 11 bases separated the two germline ends. Germline CDR1 and CDR2: MDHEN and SYDVKM. CDR3 sequence: CASSFRGRDTEAFF. Written as DNA, the CDR3 is TGTGCCAGCAGTTTTAGAGGCCGAGACACTGAAGCTTTCTTT. Together with reference TRBV28 and TRBJ1-1, the CDR3 gives the full variable domain: DVKVTQSSRYLVKRTGEKVFLECVQDMDHENMFWYRQDPGLGLRLIYFSYDVKMKEKGDIPEGYSVSREKKERFSLILESASTNQTSMYLCASSFRGRDTEAFFGQGTRLTVV.

This clone was observed a few times. The genes are TRBV6-5 and TRBJ1-1; 12 bases match TRBD1. V was pared by 3 bases and J by 5 bases, with 7 bases of the junction left unmatched. Germline loops: CDR1 MNHEY, CDR2 SVGAGI. This CDR3 spans 16 amino acids. CDR3 in amino acids: CASSYRDRGRWTEAFF. The CDR3 DNA reads TGTGCCAGCAGTTATCGGGACAGGGGGCGATGGACTGAAGCTTTCTTT.

This clone showed up just a few times. The chain couples TRBV19 to TRBJ1-2, with D tentatively TRBD1 (5 bases). The CDR3 runs 14 residues. The germline CDR1 and CDR2 sequences are LNHDA and SQIVND (reference sequence). V dropped 0 bases and J dropped 6 bases, with 11 bases sitting between them. The CDR3 DNA reads TGTGCCAGTAGTATAGATGGGCCAGGGAATGGCTACACCTTC. Translation gives CASSIDGPGNGYTF.

The chain couples TRBV10-2 to TRBJ1-1; tentative D call: TRBD1 (6 bases). Germline CDR1 WSHSY, CDR2 SAAADI. Trimming left V 6 bases short and J 7 bases short, with 15 bases between. This CDR3 comprises 13 residues. CDR3 sequence reads: CASSNQGTGEAFF. CDR3 nucleotides: TGCGCCAGCAGCAACCAGGGGACGGGTGAAGCTTTCTTT.

The CDR3 nucleotides are TGTGCCAGCAGTTACTGGGCTAGCAGCTCCTACGAGCAGTACTTC. Its translation is CASSYWASSSYEQYF. The chain links TRBV6-2 or TRBV6-3 to TRBJ2-7; possibly TRBD2 for D (5 bases). Trimming cost V 1 base and J 0 bases, with 10 bases left between them. The germline V gene has CDR1 MNHEY and CDR2 SVGEGT. This CDR3 has 15 residues.

This clone occurred a few times. The chain has TRBV19 and TRBJ2-2; tentative D call: TRBD2 (6 bases). Per the germline V gene, CDR1 is LNHDA and CDR2 is SQIVND (reference sequence). V was cut by 4 bases and J by 4 bases, with 10 bases left in between. The CDR3 is 14 residues long. DNA for the CDR3: TGTGCCAGTAGTACCGACGGGAGCACCGGGGAGCTGTTTTTT. Translating it yields CASSTDGSTGELFF. Based on the CDR3 plus reference TRBV19 and TRBJ2-2, the full variable domain is DGGITQSPKYLFRKEGQNVTLSCEQNLNHDAMYWYRQDPGQGLRLIYYSQIVNDFQKGDIAEGYSVSREKKESFPLTVTSAQKNPTAFYLCASSTDGSTGELFFGEGSRLTVL.